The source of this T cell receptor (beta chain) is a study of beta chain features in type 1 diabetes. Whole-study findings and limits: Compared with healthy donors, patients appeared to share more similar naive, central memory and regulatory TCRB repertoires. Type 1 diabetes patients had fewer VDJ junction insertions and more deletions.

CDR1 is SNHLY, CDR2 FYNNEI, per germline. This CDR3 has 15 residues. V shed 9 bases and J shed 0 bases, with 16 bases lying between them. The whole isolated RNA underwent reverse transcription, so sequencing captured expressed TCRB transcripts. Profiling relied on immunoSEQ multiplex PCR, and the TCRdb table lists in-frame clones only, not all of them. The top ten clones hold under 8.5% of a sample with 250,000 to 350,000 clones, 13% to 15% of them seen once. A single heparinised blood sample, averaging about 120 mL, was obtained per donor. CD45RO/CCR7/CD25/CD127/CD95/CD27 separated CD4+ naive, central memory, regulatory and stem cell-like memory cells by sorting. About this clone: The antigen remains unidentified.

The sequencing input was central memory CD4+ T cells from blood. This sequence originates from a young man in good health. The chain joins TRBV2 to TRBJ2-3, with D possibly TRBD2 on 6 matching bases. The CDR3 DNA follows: TGTGCCAGTCTCGATCGCGGGGTTAGCACAGATACGCAGTATTTT. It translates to CASLDRGVSTDTQYF. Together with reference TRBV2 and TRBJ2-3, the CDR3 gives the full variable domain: EPEVTQTPSHQVTQMGQEVILRCVPISNHLYFYWYRQILGQKVEFLVSFYNNEISEKSEIFDDQFSVERPDGSNFTLKIRSTKLEDSAMYFCASLDRGVSTDTQYFGPGTRLTVL.